This T cell receptor beta chain was recorded in a study of human T cells and chemical hapten exposure (dated by TCRdb to the early 2020s). For the study in its entirety: For sensitization, 2% DPC in acetone was applied to a 2 cm by 2 cm area of upper inner arm skin. Libraries were combined into a pool for sequencing, and differences in TCR yield between samples came mainly from small differences in library volumes within the pool. The study tracked peripheral blood TCR repertoire changes in vivo during primary and secondary sensitization to the hapten diphenylcyclopropenone (DPC) in alopecia patients. Weekly therapeutic DPC doses were additionally applied to the scalp of patients throughout the approximately 25-week study period. Patch testing on the upper back used Finn chambers containing 0.01% DPC, with scoring done after 6 days according to International Contact Dermatitis Research Group standards. About 28 alopecia patients gave blood for TCR sequencing at one to four time points (pre-sensitization, 2, 6 and 24 weeks). Alopecia areata with under or over 50% scalp involvement, alopecia totalis and alopecia universalis were represented in the patient cohort, which was mostly female. Blood samples were taken from patients before sensitization (week 0) and then at 2, 6 and about 24 weeks after DPC sensitization.

There are 17 amino acids in the CDR3, from cysteine to phenylalanine inclusive. Only the CDR3 part of the read is kept: 51 bases, read in frame from the first base. Via the germline V gene, CDR1 is MNHEY and CDR2 SVGAGI. Deletion took 0 bases off V and 3 bases off J, with a span of 14 bases between the germline ends. The study at large found these results: Expanded TCRs formed significantly more large CDR3 similarity clusters than pre-sensitization or healthy control sets, consistent with antigen-driven responses. DPC sensitization did not change the number of TCRs with a frequency above 1 in 1000, and there was no evidence of changes in global repertoire structure. Repeated subsampling changed both the strength of the expansion versus patch-test correlation and the threshold at which that correlation became significant. Alopecia, a presumed autoimmune disease, was present in all patients, so the immune response of the patients might differ from that of healthy individuals. The number of PT1 expanded TCRs positively correlated with patch test score, significant at thresholds 8, 16 and 32 but not 4.

The sample holds many counts of this clonotype. Its antigen has not been determined. Base qualities were left out, and no much larger clone turns up one base away. The library was made by RACE. The data were produced on a NextSeq 500. Library preparation attached unique molecular identifiers to individual cDNA molecules for quantitative, reproducible TCR counting. From each blood RNA sample, both TCR alpha and TCR beta chains were sequenced. The paper's processing steps were these. The median number of TCRs per sample was over 85,000, ranging from roughly 23,224 to 700,000. The Decombinator software suite was used to annotate V, J and CDR3 in the TCR reads. To make PS versus PT1 abundance plots, every sample was subsampled to the same number of TCRs (28,000). TCRs were defined as expanded if absent before sensitization and observed at least eight times at the 2-week time point. In-frame beta chains were kept once TCRdb had trimmed the public reads at Q25 with fastp and called clones with MiXCR. Each entry merges the rows of one CDR3 protein and shows their most common DNA and genes. Clone size and V and J calls follow TCRdb, not the original study. The sample table shows roughly 130,000 distinct CDR3 sequences, and approximately 11% are seen once. Over 2% of the sample lies in the top ten.

The time point label, read with the paper, signifies: patch test 3, about 24 weeks after DPC sensitization. The treatment or condition label here, explained by the study, means: therapeutic diphenylcyclopropenone sensitization with weekly scalp DPC. At each patch-test visit, blood was drawn before the patch test was applied. To be eligible, patients had to be aged 18 to 70, diagnosed with alopecia and judged suitable for DPC therapy, while pregnant patients were excluded. Total RNA was extracted from unfractionated whole blood that had been collected in Tempus Blood RNA tubes. This clonotype was sampled from a woman between 50 and 59 years old with alopecia areata. Some clones in this sample may be carry-over from other donors' samples. This chain joins TRBV6-5 to TRBJ2-2; TRBD2 is a possible D gene, resting on 6 matching bases. The specimen comprised whole blood, sampled in connection with sensitization to the hapten diphenylcyclopropenone (DPC). Here the CDR3 is given as CASSYSMREEYTGELFF. The DNA is TGTGCCAGCAGTTACTCGATGCGGGAAGAGTACACCGGGGAGCTGTTTTTT.